The 28 T cell receptor beta chains in this list originate from one sample, sequenced in a study of CD8+ T cells in alopecia areata. cDNA reverse transcribed from extracted RNA served as the sequencing template. Data came from immunoSEQ multiplex PCR; TCRdb stores just in-frame clones and leaves some out. The sample includes under 150,000 clones, around 60% of them seen just once. Sample treatment: oral pan-JAK inhibitor, 5-10 mg twice daily. The sequences come from CD4+ T cells sorted from blood, collected at week 4, from a patient treated with tofacitinib. These receptor sequences come from a human donor with alopecia areata.

The V gene is TRBV7-3, the J gene TRBJ2-1; 10 bases are shared with TRBD2. The V segment lost 5 bases and the J segment 6 bases; nucleotides outside the gene matches: 4. The CDR3 has 14 residues. Germline V gene data show CDR1 as SGHTA and CDR2 as FQGTGA. In DNA, the CDR3 is TGTGCCAGCAGCCCAACTAGCGGGGTCAATGAGCAGTTCTTC. Amino acid sequence: CASSPTSGVNEQFF.

The rearrangement joins TRBV5-1 to TRBJ2-1; 7 positions match TRBD1. The CDR3 spans 15 residues. The germline CDR1 and CDR2 sequences are SGHRS and YFSETQ. With 4 bases clipped from V and 5 bases from J, the junction kept 9 bases outside the gene matches. The CDR3 spells CASSPGDRDDNEQFF. In DNA form, the CDR3 reads TGCGCCAGCAGCCCAGGCGACAGGGACGACAATGAGCAGTTCTTC. The whole variable domain, filled in from reference TRBV5-1 and TRBJ2-1, reads KAGVTQTPRYLIKTRGQQVTLSCSPISGHRSVSWYQQTPGQGLQFLFEYFSETQRNKGNFPGRFSGRQFSNSRSEMNVSTLELGDSALYLCASSPGDRDDNEQFFGPGTRLTVL.

The chain joins TRBV29-1 to TRBJ1-2; TRBD1 agrees at 7 bases. CDR3 length: 12 amino acids. CDR1 and CDR2 (germline): SQVTM, ANQGSEA. Trimming took 3 bases from V and 8 from J; bases not matched to a gene: 6. The CDR3 protein is CSVDEDRLGYTF. In DNA, the CDR3 is TGCAGCGTTGACGAGGACAGGTTGGGCTACACCTTC. Full variable domain (remainder filled in from reference TRBV29-1 and TRBJ1-2): SAVISQKPSRDICQRGTSLTIQCQVDSQVTMMFWYRQQPGQSLTLIATANQGSEATYESGFVIDKFPISRPNLTFSTLTVSNMSPEDSSIYLCSVDEDRLGYTFGSGTRLTVV.

This chain links TRBV5-1 with TRBJ1-4, with 8 bases matching TRBD1. This CDR3 is built from 15 residues. The trim removed 1 base at V and 6 bases at J, leaving 5 bases unmatched. CDR1 is SGHRS and CDR2 is YFSETQ in the germline V gene. CDR3 sequence: CASSLYDRGDEKLFF. CDR3 nucleotide sequence: TGCGCCAGCAGCTTGTACGACAGGGGCGATGAAAAACTGTTTTTT.

This clone was seen a single time. The V call is TRBV7-2, the J call TRBJ2-1; 9 nucleotides agree with TRBD2. V gave up 3 bases and J gave up 7 bases; unmatched junction bases: 4. CDR3 length equals 14 residues. Germline CDR1 is SGHTA and CDR2 is FQGNSA. CDR3 loop: CASSFSGSGNEQFF. The CDR3, as DNA: TGTGCCAGCAGCTTTAGCGGGAGCGGAAATGAGCAGTTCTTC. Based on the CDR3 plus reference TRBV7-2 and TRBJ2-1, the full variable domain is GAGVSQSPSNKVTEKGKDVELRCDPISGHTALYWYRQSLGQGLEFLIYFQGNSAPDKSGLPSDRFSAERTGGSVSTLTIQRTQQEDSAVYLCASSFSGSGNEQFFGPGTRLTVL.

This clone was counted only a few times. The junction does not match germline at one end; this may be a read error. This chain uses TRBV10-3 with TRBJ2-7; perhaps TRBD1 as D (6 bases). Germline-derived CDR1 and CDR2 are ENHRY and SYGVKD. The length of the CDR3 is 15 residues. The CDR3 DNA reads as TGTGCCAGCAGTGCTCAGGGGTCGGGCTCCTACGAGCAGTACTTC. It translates to CASSAQGSGSYEQYF.

The chain couples TRBV4-2 to TRBJ1-2, with D maybe TRBD1 (5 bases). Trimming cost V 4 bases and J 2 bases, with 20 bases left between them. CDR1 is LGHNA and CDR2 is YNFKEQ in the germline V gene. The length of the CDR3 is 17 residues. CDR3 coding DNA: TGTGCCAGCAGCCCTATTCTCGGGGGAACCATAAACTATGGCTACACCTTC. Amino acid sequence: CASSPILGGTINYGYTF.

The rearrangement links TRBV6-1 to TRBJ1-4, with unresolved D. Germline values: CDR1 MNHNS, CDR2 SASEGT. The CDR3 has 15 residues. Deletions cut 0 bases from V and 5 bases from J, with 10 bases between. CDR3 DNA: TGTGCCAGCAGTGAAGCCCCCGGGCCGAATGAAAAACTGTTTTTT. This codes for CASSEAPGPNEKLFF.

This clone was observed a few times. The chain combines TRBV27 with TRBJ1-6; D unresolved. Deletions cut 7 bases from V and 10 bases from J, with 20 bases between. Germline V CDR1 and CDR2: MNHEY, SMNVEV (reference sequence). This CDR3 has 15 amino acids. CDR3 residues: CASTFLPGGKSPLHF. DNA of the CDR3: TGTGCCAGCACCTTCCTCCCAGGCGGGAAATCACCCCTCCACTTT.

The V and J genes are TRBV30 and TRBJ2-3; 12 nucleotides agree with TRBD1. V shed 0 bases, J shed 5 bases, and the junction held 6 bases outside the gene matches. The CDR3 covers 16 residues. Germline CDR1 and CDR2: GTSNPN and SVGIG (reference sequence). CDR3 DNA sequence: TGTGCCTGGAGTGTAGCCGGGACAGGGGGCAGAGATACGCAGTATTTT. Translated: CAWSVAGTGGRDTQYF.

This clone came up a few times. V gene TRBV9 combines with J gene TRBJ1-1; D is ambiguous. Germline CDR1 is SGDLS and CDR2 is YYNGEE. V dropped 4 bases and J dropped 1 base, with 14 bases sitting between them. The CDR3 runs to 15 residues. CDR3 in amino acids: CASSLRSTPNTEAFF. CDR3 nucleotide sequence: TGTGCCAGCAGCCTTCGATCGACACCGAACACTGAAGCTTTCTTT.

In this sample, this clone turned up a few times. V is TRBV29-1 and J is TRBJ2-5; 8 bases are a match to TRBD1. V was pared by 4 bases and J by 5 bases, with 15 bases of the junction left unmatched. CDR3 length equals 16 residues. CDR1 is SQVTM and CDR2 is ANQGSEA in the germline V gene. CDR3 nucleotides: TGCAGCGTTGTCTCCACCCAAGACAGGGGTCGGGAGACCCAGTACTTC. Its translation is CSVVSTQDRGRETQYF.

This clone is medium-sized (0.01 to 0.1%) by share. V is TRBV6-1 and J is TRBJ2-1; D gene uncertain. The CDR3 contains 13 residues. Germline assignment: CDR1 MNHNS and CDR2 SASEGT. Deletions cut 4 bases from V and 4 bases from J, with 8 bases between. Here the CDR3 reads CASSGTDYNEQFF. The CDR3 nucleotides read TGTGCCAGCAGTGGAACCGATTACAATGAGCAGTTCTTC.

The rearrangement uses TRBV6-5 and TRBJ1-1; D is undetermined. With 4 bases removed from V and 7 bases from J, the gap between germline ends came to 7 bases. Germline V gene data show CDR1 as MNHEY and CDR2 as SVGAGI. This CDR3 has 11 residues. As DNA, the CDR3 is TGTGCCAGCAGTTCCGCGATTGAAGCTTTCTTT. The encoded protein is CASSSAIEAFF.

CDR3 loop: CASSFGEAGELFF. In nucleotides, the CDR3 is TGTGCCAGCAGCTTTGGGGAGGCCGGGGAGCTGTTTTTT. The rearrangement links TRBV7-9 to TRBJ2-2, with a tentative D call TRBD2 (6 bases). This CDR3 spans 13 amino acids. The germline CDR1 and CDR2 sequences are SEHNR and FQNEAQ (reference sequence). V shed 3 bases and J shed 6 bases, with 8 bases lying between them.

The genes are TRBV4-1 and TRBJ2-1, with 9 positions matching TRBD2. Trimming cost V 3 bases and J 9 bases; bases outside gene matches: 6. In germline, CDR1 is MGHRA, CDR2 YSYEKL. This CDR3 spans 14 amino acids. CDR3 coding DNA: TGCGCCAGCAGCCAGCGGGGGGGCGAGGGTGAGCAGTTCTTC. This translates into CASSQRGGEGEQFF.

CDR3 region: CASSYLTSGSDTQYF. The CDR3 DNA reads as TGTGCCAGCAGTTACCTAACTAGCGGGAGTGATACGCAGTATTTT. The chain is built from TRBV6-5 and TRBJ2-3; 11 nucleotides match TRBD2. The CDR3 has 15 residues. The J segment lost 6 bases and the V segment lost 2 bases, leaving 4 bases of the junction unmatched. Germline assignment: CDR1 MNHEY and CDR2 SVGAGI.

The chain joins TRBV5-6 to TRBJ2-2; D unresolved. Germline assignment: CDR1 SGHDT and CDR2 YYEEEE. The CDR3 consists of 13 residues. V lost 2 bases, J lost 11 bases, and 13 bases lay in between. This CDR3 reads CASSFQTRGELFF. CDR3 nucleotide sequence: TGTGCCAGCAGCTTCCAAACGAGAGGAGAGCTGTTTTTT.

This clone was observed a handful of times. In nucleotides, the CDR3 is TGTGCCAGCAGCTTTTTCGCAACTAATGAAAAACTGTTTTTT. Protein: CASSFFATNEKLFF. The V and J genes are TRBV5-6 and TRBJ1-4, with D unresolved. V shed 2 bases and J shed 0 bases, with 5 bases lying between them. From germline, CDR1 is SGHDT and CDR2 YYEEEE. The CDR3 loop spans 14 amino acids.

The chain recombines TRBV29-1 with TRBJ2-7, with D tentatively TRBD2 (5 bases). The V and J ends lost 7 bases and 3 bases respectively, with 19 bases between them. This CDR3 spans 14 amino acids. Germline V gene lookup returns CDR1 SQVTM and CDR2 ANQGSEA. Written as DNA, the CDR3 is TGCAGCGCTGGTCGGAGCGGATTAATCTACGAGCAGTACTTC. This gives the protein CSAGRSGLIYEQYF.

V gene TRBV4-3 combines with J gene TRBJ2-7, with D uncertain. The V gene's germline CDR1 is LGHNA and CDR2 YSLEER. Trimming took off 0 bases at V and 8 bases at J, with 23 bases between the two ends. The CDR3 extends over 17 amino acids. The CDR3 here is CASSQDLGQEPIRQQYF. The CDR3 DNA reads as TGCGCCAGCAGCCAAGATTTGGGCCAGGAGCCTATACGACAGCAGTACTTC.

V is TRBV7-9 and J is TRBJ2-7, with 9 bases fitting TRBD1. Germline CDR1 is SEHNR and CDR2 is FQNEAQ (reference sequence). The trim removed 5 bases at V and 5 bases at J, leaving 10 bases unmatched. The CDR3 sequence is 15 residues long. CDR3 sequence: CASSPMGQGLNEQYF. In DNA, the CDR3 is TGTGCCAGCAGCCCCATGGGACAGGGTTTGAACGAGCAGTACTTC.

The J gene is TRBJ2-7, the V gene TRBV2; 10 positions match TRBD1. The CDR3 runs 14 residues. V lost 4 bases and J lost 5; bases outside the gene matches: 5. Germline loops: CDR1 SNHLY, CDR2 FYNNEI. The CDR3 bases are TGTGCCAGCAGTGTGGACAGGGGGGTCGACGAGCAGTACTTC. Protein sequence: CASSVDRGVDEQYF.

The V gene is TRBV27, the J gene TRBJ2-1; 9 bases fit TRBD1. The germline gives CDR1 MNHEY, CDR2 SMNVEV (reference sequence). Trimming at V came to 5 bases and at J to 3 bases, leaving 5 bases not matched to a gene. The CDR3 sequence is 15 residues long. The CDR3 sequence is CASSRQGEIYNEQFF. The CDR3 region has the DNA TGTGCCAGCAGTAGACAGGGGGAAATCTACAATGAGCAGTTCTTC.

The chain combines TRBV7-2 with TRBJ2-3; TRBD2 is a possible D gene (6 bases). Germline V gene lookup returns CDR1 SGHTA and CDR2 FQGNSA. The V gene lost 5 bases and the J gene lost 5 bases, with 11 bases spanning the gap. The CDR3 is 13 amino acids. CDR3 sequence (DNA): TGTGCCAGCAGCGAGGGACTCGGAGATACGCAGTATTTT. It translates to CASSEGLGDTQYF.

In its sample, this clone was seen a few times. This sample includes further DNA sequences coding for the same CDR3. This chain uses TRBV9 with TRBJ1-1; D is ambiguous. V was cut by 0 bases and J by 3 bases, with 6 bases left in between. CDR1 is SGDLS and CDR2 is YYNGEE in the germline V gene. The length of the CDR3 is 13 residues. The CDR3 here is CASSVGGYTEAFF. DNA of the CDR3: TGTGCCAGCAGCGTAGGGGGTTACACTGAAGCTTTCTTT.

In its sample, this clone was seen once. The chain uses TRBV9 and TRBJ2-2; D gene unclear. V was shortened by 0 bases and J by 1 base, with 4 bases between the two germline ends. CDR1 and CDR2 from the germline V gene are SGDLS and YYNGEE. The CDR3 spans 14 residues. CDR3 amino acids: CASSVGLNTGELFF. The DNA of the CDR3 is TGTGCCAGCAGCGTAGGCCTGAACACCGGGGAGCTGTTTTTT.

The V call is TRBV28, the J call TRBJ2-3; weak D call: TRBD1 (6 bases). Germline CDR1 MDHEN, CDR2 SYDVKM. Trimming removed 3 bases from V and 2 bases from J, with 21 bases in between. The CDR3 is made up of 18 amino acids. The CDR3 coding sequence is TGTGCCAGCAGTTTTAATGGACAGTCTCGCGAGTCCACAGATACGCAGTATTTT. Translated: CASSFNGQSRESTDTQYF.